The 5 T cell receptor beta chains below were found in one sample sequenced in a study of beta chain features in type 1 diabetes. Broader study findings: Patients with Type 1 diabetes showed moderately but significantly shorter TCRB CDR3s in all four CD4+ subsets.

The antigens these receptors bind are not known. Reverse transcribing all isolated RNA meant expressed TCRB transcripts were sequenced. Some clones are missing from TCRdb's copy, which holds only in-frame ones; the method was immunoSEQ multiplex PCR. The sample has around 160,000 clones; approximately 62% are singletons. The source material was naive CD4+ T cells from blood. The receptors originated from a man younger than 40 with type 1 diabetes.

A single count supports this clone. V is TRBV29-1 and J is TRBJ2-1, with 11 bases aligning to TRBD2. The germline V gene has CDR1 SQVTM and CDR2 ANQGSEA. V lost 8 bases and J lost 5; bases outside the gene matches: 8. There are 14 residues in the CDR3. CDR3 in amino acids: CSSRTSGFNNEQFF. The CDR3 region has the DNA TGCAGCTCACGGACTAGCGGGTTTAACAATGAGCAGTTCTTC.

This chain uses TRBV5-1 with TRBJ2-7; TRBD1 aligns across 7 bases. Germline-derived CDR1 and CDR2 are SGHRS and YFSETQ. Trimming removed 0 bases from V and 3 bases from J; junction bases left unmatched: 3. This CDR3 has 14 amino acids. The CDR3 bases are TGCGCCAGCAGCTTGGAGTCAGGGGGCTACGAGCAGTACTTC. Its translation: CASSLESGGYEQYF.

This clone was observed a handful of times. The chain is built from TRBV19 and TRBJ1-4; 7 bases map to TRBD1. The CDR3 sequence is 14 residues long. J lost 5 bases, V lost 4 bases, and 4 bases had no gene match. Germline CDR1 is LNHDA and CDR2 is SQIVND (reference sequence). CDR3 in amino acids: CASSTSTGNEKLFF. The CDR3 nucleotides read TGTGCCAGTAGTACATCGACAGGGAATGAAAAACTGTTTTTT.

The V call is TRBV29-1, the J call TRBJ1-5; a weak D match, TRBD1 (5 bases). The CDR3 is made up of 14 amino acids. The V and J ends lost 6 bases and 1 base respectively, with 13 bases between them. Per germline, CDR1 SQVTM and CDR2 ANQGSEA. The CDR3 loop reads CSVGDGFSNQPQHF. In nucleotides, the CDR3 is TGCAGCGTAGGGGACGGTTTCAGCAATCAGCCCCAGCATTTT. Supplemented by reference TRBV29-1 and TRBJ1-5, the full variable domain reads SAVISQKPSRDICQRGTSLTIQCQVDSQVTMMFWYRQQPGQSLTLIATANQGSEATYESGFVIDKFPISRPNLTFSTLTVSNMSPEDSSIYLCSVGDGFSNQPQHFGDGTRLSIL.

This rearrangement joins TRBV27 to TRBJ1-1, with 7 bases lining up with TRBD1. The germline gives CDR1 MNHEY, CDR2 SMNVEV (reference sequence). J lost 3 bases, V lost 6 bases, and 4 bases had no gene match. This CDR3 has 13 amino acids. CDR3: CASSLDRDTEAFF. CDR3 bases: TGTGCCAGCAGCCTCGACAGGGACACTGAAGCTTTCTTT.